This TCR beta chain derives from a study of blood T cell repertoires in COVID-19. Study-level background: Samples representing acute and convalescent COVID-19 were sourced from the United States, Italy and Spain. PBMCs, B-cell-depleted T cells, or T cells were the source of the cDNA or gDNA that made up the material.

In the authors' workflow: Amplification from reference gene primers served as the basis for estimated nucleated cell counts. Data came from immunoSEQ multiplex PCR; TCRdb stores just in-frame clones and leaves some out. The V and J calls and clone size come from that table; D and trimming were worked out from the DNA. This table holds 30,000 to 35,000 clones, approximately 72% found once. Looked up from germline, CDR1 is MNHEY and CDR2 is SVGAGI. Deletions cut 6 bases from V and 1 base from J, with 15 bases between. CDR3 size: 15 residues. The sample comprised peripheral blood. The chain links TRBV6-5 to TRBJ1-1; a weak D match, TRBD1 (5 bases). The receptor was isolated from a man older than 75 with acute or convalescent COVID-19. Here the CDR3 reads CASRKGLRANTEAFF. The CDR3 bases are TGTGCCAGCAGAAAGGGGTTACGGGCGAACACTGAAGCTTTCTTT.